This T cell receptor beta chain was found in a study of regulatory T cells in long-lasting Graves disease. This clonotype was counted at least ten times. J gave up 6 bases and V 5 bases, and 5 bases lay outside the gene matches. This CDR3 has 15 amino acids. Looked up from germline, CDR1 is MDHEN and CDR2 is SYDVKM. Sample time point: newly diagnosed GD, antithyroid drugs for less than 3 months. Generation of the TCR library employed RNA extracted from PBMCs. Arm-PCR of CDR3 regions and iRepertoire HTBI primers were used to build TCR beta libraries. One entry per CDR3 protein results from TCRdb running MiXCR on the multiplex PCR reads. This table holds roughly 420,000 distinct CDR3 sequences, about 17% found once. This sample was also put to use in a study of T cells in Graves' hyperthyroidism and ophthalmopathy. That source reports: Uncontrolled infection, other autoimmune disease, pregnancy or lactation excluded patients. Using the HTBI primer set, a first-round RT-PCR was run on the TCR CDR3.

The chain links TRBV28 to TRBJ2-1; TRBD1 matches 12 bases. The TCR comes from a woman between 25 and 40 years old with Graves disease. The source material was peripheral blood mononuclear cells (PBMCs), sampled at new diagnosis, from a patient treated with antithyroid drugs. The CDR3 sequence: CASSLVGQGANEQFF. The CDR3 nucleotides read TGTGCCAGCAGTCTAGTGGGACAGGGGGCCAATGAGCAGTTCTTC. The complete variable domain, with remaining parts taken from reference TRBV28 and TRBJ2-1, reads DVKVTQSSRYLVKRTGEKVFLECVQDMDHENMFWYRQDPGLGLRLIYFSYDVKMKEKGDIPEGYSVSREKKERFSLILESASTNQTSMYLCASSLVGQGANEQFFGPGTRLTVL.